This T cell receptor (beta chain) was sequenced during a study of cytomegalovirus exposure and HLA in healthy donors. Study results and caveats: A later analysis linked a missense DCLRE1C variant to TCR beta V- and J-gene trimming. The classifier reportedly diagnosed cytomegalovirus status with high sensitivity and specificity.

Turning to this clone: Antigen: not known.

It was with 60 Vbeta and 13 Jbeta primers that the PCR ran. This table comes from immunoSEQ multiplex PCR, and its TCRdb copy is limited to in-frame clones, with some not included. The sample has 90,000 to 100,000 clones, approximately 74% seen once. Germline CDR1 and CDR2: SGDLS and YYNGEE. Trimming cost V 0 bases and J 4 bases, with 11 bases left between them. The CDR3 extends over 15 amino acids. The chain is built from TRBV9 and TRBJ2-1; D uncertain. This receptor was obtained from a male donor in good health and CMV-seronegative. Sequencing was carried out using PBMCs. The CDR3 is CASSVGLVSYNEQFF. For the CDR3, the DNA is TGTGCCAGCAGCGTAGGGCTAGTTTCGTACAATGAGCAGTTCTTC.